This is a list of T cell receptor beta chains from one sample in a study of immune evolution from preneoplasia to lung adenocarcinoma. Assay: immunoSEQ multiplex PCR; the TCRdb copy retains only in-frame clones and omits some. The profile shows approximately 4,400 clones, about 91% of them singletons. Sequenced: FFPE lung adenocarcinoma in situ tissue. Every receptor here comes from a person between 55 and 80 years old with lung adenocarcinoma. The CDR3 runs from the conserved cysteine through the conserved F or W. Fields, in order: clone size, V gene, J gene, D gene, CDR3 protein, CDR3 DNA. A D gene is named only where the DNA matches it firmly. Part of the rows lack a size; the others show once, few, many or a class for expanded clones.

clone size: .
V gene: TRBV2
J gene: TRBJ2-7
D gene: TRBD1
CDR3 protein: CASRRGGASYEQYF
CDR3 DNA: TGTGCCAGCAGGCGAGGGGGCGCGTCCTACGAGCAGTACTTC

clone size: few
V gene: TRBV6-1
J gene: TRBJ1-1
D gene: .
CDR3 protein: CASSEAGGGEAFF
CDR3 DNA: TGTGCCAGCAGTGAAGCGGGAGGAGGTGAAGCTTTCTTT

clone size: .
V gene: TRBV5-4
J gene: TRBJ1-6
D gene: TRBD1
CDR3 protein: CASSGGQTNSPLHF
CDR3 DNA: TGTGCCAGCAGCGGGGGACAGACTAATTCACCCCTCCACTTT

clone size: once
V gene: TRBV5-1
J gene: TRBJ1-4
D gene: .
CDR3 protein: CASSPRGGVDEKLFF
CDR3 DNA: TGCGCCAGCAGCCCCAGAGGAGGGGTGGATGAAAAACTGTTTTTT

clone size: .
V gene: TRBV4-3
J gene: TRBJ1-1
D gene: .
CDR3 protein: CASSRNRVETEAFF
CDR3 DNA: TGCGCCAGCAGCCGGAATAGGGTGGAGACTGAAGCTTTCTTT

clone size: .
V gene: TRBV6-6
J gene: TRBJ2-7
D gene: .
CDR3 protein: CASSTREGYEQYF
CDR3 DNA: TGTGCCAGCAGTACCAGGGAAGGGTACGAGCAGTACTTC

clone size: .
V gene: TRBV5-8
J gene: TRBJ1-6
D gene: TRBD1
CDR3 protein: CASSFFRGTVDSPLHF
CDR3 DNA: TGTGCCAGCAGCTTTTTCCGGGGGACAGTAGATTCACCCCTCCACTTT

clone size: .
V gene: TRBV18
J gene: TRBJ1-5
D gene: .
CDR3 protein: CASSPLQGAQNQPQHF
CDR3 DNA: TGTGCCAGCTCACCGCTACAGGGTGCCCAAAATCAGCCCCAGCATTTT

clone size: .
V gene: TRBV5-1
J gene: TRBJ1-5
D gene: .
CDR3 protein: CASSEGPGQPQHF
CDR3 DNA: TGCGCCAGCAGCGAGGGCCCGGGGCAGCCCCAGCATTTT

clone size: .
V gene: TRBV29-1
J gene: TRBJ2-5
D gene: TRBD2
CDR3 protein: CSVASASGETQYF
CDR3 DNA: TGCAGCGTTGCTTCAGCTAGCGGGGAGACCCAGTACTTC

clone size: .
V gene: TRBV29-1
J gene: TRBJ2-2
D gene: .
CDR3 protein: CSAERQNTGELFF
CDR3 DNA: TGCAGCGCAGAGAGACAGAACACCGGGGAGCTGTTTTTT

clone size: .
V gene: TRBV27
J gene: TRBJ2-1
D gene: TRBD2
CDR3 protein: CASSFAAGGWNEQFF
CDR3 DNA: TGTGCCAGCAGTTTTGCGGCGGGAGGGTGGAATGAGCAGTTCTTC

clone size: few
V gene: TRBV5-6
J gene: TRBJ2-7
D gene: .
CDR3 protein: CASSLAGSSYEQYF
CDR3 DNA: TGTGCCAGCAGCTTGGCCGGTAGCTCCTACGAGCAGTACTTC

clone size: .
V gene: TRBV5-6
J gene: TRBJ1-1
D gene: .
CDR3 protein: CASSLFFSEAFF
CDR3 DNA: TGTGCCAGCAGCTTGTTCTTTTCTGAAGCTTTCTTT

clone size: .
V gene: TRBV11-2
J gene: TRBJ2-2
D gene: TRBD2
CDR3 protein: CASSLVWTSGPTGELFF
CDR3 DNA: TGTGCCAGCAGCTTAGTTTGGACTAGCGGACCCACCGGGGAGCTGTTTTTT

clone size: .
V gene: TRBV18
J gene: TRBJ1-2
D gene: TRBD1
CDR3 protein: CASSPTTGDYGYTF
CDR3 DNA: TGTGCCAGCTCACCGACGACAGGGGACTATGGCTACACCTTC

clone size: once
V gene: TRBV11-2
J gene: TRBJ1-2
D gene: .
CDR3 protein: CASSFDRVGYTF
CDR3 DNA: TGTGCCAGCAGCTTTGATCGCGTGGGGTACACCTTC

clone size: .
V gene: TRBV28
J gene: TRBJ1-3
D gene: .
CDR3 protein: CASRQMDSGNTIYF
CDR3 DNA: TGTGCCAGCAGGCAGATGGACTCTGGAAACACCATATATTTT

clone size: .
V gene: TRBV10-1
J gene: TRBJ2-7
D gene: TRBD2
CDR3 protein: CASSSREDPYEQYF
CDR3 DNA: TGCGCCAGCAGTTCCCGGGAGGATCCCTACGAGCAGTACTTC

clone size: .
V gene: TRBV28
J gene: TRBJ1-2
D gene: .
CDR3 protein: CASSPGLDYGYTF
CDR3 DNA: TGTGCCAGCAGTCCGGGACTGGACTATGGCTACACCTTC

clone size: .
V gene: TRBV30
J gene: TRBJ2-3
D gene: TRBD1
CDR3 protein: CAWSVRAGGTDTQYF
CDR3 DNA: TGTGCCTGGAGTGTACGGGCAGGGGGTACGGATACGCAGTATTTT

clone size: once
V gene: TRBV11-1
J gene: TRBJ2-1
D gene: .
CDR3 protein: CASSLAMTYEQFF
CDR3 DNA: TGTGCCAGCAGCTTAGCGATGACATACGAGCAGTTCTTC

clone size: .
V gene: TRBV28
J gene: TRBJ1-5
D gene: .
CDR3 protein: CASSPLTPPNQPQHF
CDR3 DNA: TGTGCCAGCAGTCCCTTGACGCCGCCCAATCAGCCCCAGCATTTT

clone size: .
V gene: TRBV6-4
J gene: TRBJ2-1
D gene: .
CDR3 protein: CASSVDTSFYNEQFF
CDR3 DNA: TGTGCCAGCAGCGTTGACACGAGCTTCTACAATGAGCAGTTCTTC

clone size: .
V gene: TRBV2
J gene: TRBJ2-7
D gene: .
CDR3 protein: CASNDVFAYEQYF
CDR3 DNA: TGTGCCAGCAACGACGTATTCGCCTACGAGCAGTACTTC

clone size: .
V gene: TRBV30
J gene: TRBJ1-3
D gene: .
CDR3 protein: CAWRGAGISGNTIYF
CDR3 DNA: TGTGCCTGGAGGGGGGCAGGGATTTCTGGAAACACCATATATTTT

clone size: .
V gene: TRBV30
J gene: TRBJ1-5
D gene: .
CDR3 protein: CAWSVIPSLDILSNQPQHF
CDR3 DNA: TGTGCCTGGAGTGTAATCCCCTCCCTCGACATACTTAGCAATCAGCCCCAGCATTTT

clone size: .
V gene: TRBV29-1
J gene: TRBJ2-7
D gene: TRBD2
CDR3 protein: CSVALSGSFSEQYF
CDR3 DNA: TGCAGCGTTGCCCTCAGCGGGAGTTTCTCCGAGCAGTACTTC

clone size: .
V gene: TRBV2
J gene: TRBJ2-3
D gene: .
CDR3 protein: CASSDGLALTQYF
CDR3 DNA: TGTGCCAGCAGTGACGGGCTAGCCCTTACGCAGTATTTT